The T cell receptor beta chain under discussion was sequenced for a study of T cell repertoires in cytomegalovirus infection. Study context: Indications of both CMV infection and matching HLA type were provided by public TCR beta signatures.

Regarding the study as a whole: Dominating the ex vivo response were HLA-C-restricted CMV-specific TCR beta clonotypes.

About this clonotype itself: The antigen remains undetermined.

TCRdb redid the calling of the reads with MiXCR, one entry per CDR3 protein. The sample consists of under 130,000 distinct CDR3 sequences, over 40% of them appearing once. This CDR3 comprises 14 residues. V gave up 5 bases and J gave up 1 base, with 11 bases separating them. Germline V gives CDR1 SEHNR, CDR2 FQNEAQ (reference sequence). The sample here was CD8+ T cells from cultured PBMCs, taken from culture after CMV antigen stimulation. The chain is built from TRBV7-9 and TRBJ2-5, with D unclear. This TCR was recovered from a human donor in good health (CMV status not recorded). Some clones in this sample may be carry-over from other donors' samples. Written as DNA, the CDR3 is TGTGCCAGCAGCAGCATCCCTACCCAAGAGACCCAGTACTTC. Translating gives CASSSIPTQETQYF.